Sequencing of this T cell receptor beta chain was carried out in a study of T cells in localized non-small cell lung cancer. Worth noting for this clone: Its antigen is not known.

Study results and caveats: Heterogeneity within the tumor remains possible, as just one region underwent sequencing. Elevated circulating T cell density in blood was associated with longer overall survival. A median approximately 61 of the top 100 tumor clones appeared in adjacent lung.

The CDR3 runs to 15 residues. The germline V and J ends were trimmed by 3 bases and 7 bases, with 15 bases remaining between them. Germline CDR1 reads LNHDA; CDR2 reads SQIVND (reference sequence). Measured with immunoSEQ multiplex PCR; TCRdb has only the in-frame clones, and not every one. There are some 41,000 clones in the sample; over 75% occur only once, and about 10% lies in the top ten. The V and J genes are TRBV19 and TRBJ1-4, with no clear D. The clonotype comes from a woman aged 35-75 years with stage II lung adenocarcinoma. The source was PBMCs, collected before any cancer treatment. The CDR3 protein is CASSIGGRRTEKLFF. The CDR3 DNA reads TGTGCCAGTAGTATCGGAGGCAGGCGTACTGAAAAACTGTTTTTT.